A selection of T cell receptor beta chains follows, all from one sample in a study of regulatory T cells in long-lasting Graves disease. TCRdb reprocessed the multiplex PCR reads with MiXCR, giving one entry per CDR3 protein. The sample carries about 460,000 distinct CDR3 sequences, around 15% recorded once. The same specimen was also included in a second study, on T cells in Graves' hyperthyroidism and ophthalmopathy.

The material sequenced was peripheral blood mononuclear cells (PBMCs), taken at new diagnosis, from a patient treated with antithyroid drugs. Every receptor here comes from a woman between 45 and 60 years old with Graves disease. The CDR3 runs from the conserved cysteine through the conserved F or W. Fields, in order: J gene, clone size, D gene, V gene, CDR3 protein, CDR3 DNA. A D gene is named only where the DNA matches it firmly. The listing skips clone size in some rows; elsewhere it reads once, few, many or a size class.

TRBJ2-1,many,TRBD1,TRBV10-2,CASSDYRGSYNEQFF,TGCGCCAGCAGTGATTACAGGGGCTCCTACAATGAGCAGTTCTTC
TRBJ2-5,many,NA,TRBV24-1,CATSDWDPSETQYF,TGTGCCACCAGTGATTGGGACCCTTCGGAGACCCAGTACTTC
TRBJ2-5,few,NA,TRBV2,CARLWGSTQYF,TGTGCCCGGCTTTGGGGGTCGACCCAGTACTTC
TRBJ2-3,many,TRBD2,TRBV7-3,CASSLNSGGGDTQYF,TGTGCCAGCAGCTTAAATTCGGGAGGTGGAGATACGCAGTATTTT
TRBJ2-3,few,TRBD2,TRBV20-1,CSALEIAGGPGADTQYF,TGCAGTGCCCTCGAGATAGCGGGAGGGCCGGGGGCAGATACGCAGTATTTT
TRBJ2-5,NA,NA,TRBV18,CASSVNSQETQYF,TGTGCCAGCTCAGTCAACAGCCAAGAGACCCAGTACTTC
TRBJ2-1,few,NA,TRBV7-6,CASSLFGGDSYNEQFF,TGTGCCAGCAGCTTATTCGGGGGCGATTCCTACAATGAGCAGTTCTTC
TRBJ2-2,few,NA,TRBV20-1,CSARPLDANTGELFF,TGCAGTGCTAGACCTCTCGATGCGAACACCGGGGAGCTGTTTTTT
TRBJ1-2,NA,TRBD1,TRBV13,CASSMDRAAVEGYTF,TGTGCCAGCAGCATGGACAGGGCGGCTGTCGAGGGCTACACCTTC
TRBJ1-5,many,NA,TRBV4-1,CASSQGRGGAGNQPQHF,TGCGCCAGCAGCCAAGGGCGGGGGGGCGCGGGCAATCAGCCCCAGCATTTT